This T cell receptor beta chain was profiled in a study of T cells after yellow fever vaccination. About the study: When fractions had low cell numbers, they were prepared with SMART-Seq v4 Ultra Low Input. General study points: Booster sampling recovered most clones from primary vaccination (around 96% CD4, approximately 88% CD8).

MiXCR, applied by TCRdb to the 5' RACE reads, yields one record per CDR3 protein. The sample shows 620,000 or so distinct CDR3 sequences, around 17% of them seen only once. This clonotype was counted between two and nine times. Antigen unknown. This specimen was PBMCs, taken about 5 days after the first yellow fever vaccination. The receptor comes from a man aged 18 to 30 who received the YFV17D yellow fever vaccine.

The CDR3 loop reads CSARASRDDTGELFF. CDR3 in DNA: TGCAGTGCTAGAGCCTCCCGAGATGACACCGGGGAGCTGTTTTTT. This chain links TRBV20-1 with TRBJ2-2, with D hard to call. V was clipped by 1 base and J by 3 bases, with 12 bases between them. Germline V gene sequence: CDR1 DFQATT, CDR2 SNEGSKA (reference sequence). This CDR3 has 15 amino acids.